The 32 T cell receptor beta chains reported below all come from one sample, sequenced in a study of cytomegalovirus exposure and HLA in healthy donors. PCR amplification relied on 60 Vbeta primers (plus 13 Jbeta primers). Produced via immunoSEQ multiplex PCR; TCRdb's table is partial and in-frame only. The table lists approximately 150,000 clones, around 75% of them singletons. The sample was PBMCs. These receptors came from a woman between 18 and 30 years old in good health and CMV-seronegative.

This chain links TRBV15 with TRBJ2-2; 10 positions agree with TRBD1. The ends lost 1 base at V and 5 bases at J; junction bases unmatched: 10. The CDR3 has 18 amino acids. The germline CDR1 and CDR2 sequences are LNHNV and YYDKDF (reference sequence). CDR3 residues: CATSRGPRDRGRTGELFF. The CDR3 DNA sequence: TGTGCCACCAGCAGAGGACCCCGCGACAGGGGGCGGACCGGGGAGCTGTTTTTT.

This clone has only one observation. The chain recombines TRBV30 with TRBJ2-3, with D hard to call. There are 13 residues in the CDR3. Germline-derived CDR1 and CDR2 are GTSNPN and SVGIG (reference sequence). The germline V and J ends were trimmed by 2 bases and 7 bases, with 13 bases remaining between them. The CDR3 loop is CAWSSDPDYTQYF. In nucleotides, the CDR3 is TGTGCCTGGAGTTCTGATCCCGACTATACGCAGTATTTT.

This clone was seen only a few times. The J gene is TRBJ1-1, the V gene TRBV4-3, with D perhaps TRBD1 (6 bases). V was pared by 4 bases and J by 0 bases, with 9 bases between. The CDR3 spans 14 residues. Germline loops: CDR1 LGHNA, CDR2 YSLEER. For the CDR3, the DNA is TGCGCCAGCAGCCCCGGACAGTTGAACACTGAAGCTTTCTTT. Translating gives CASSPGQLNTEAFF.

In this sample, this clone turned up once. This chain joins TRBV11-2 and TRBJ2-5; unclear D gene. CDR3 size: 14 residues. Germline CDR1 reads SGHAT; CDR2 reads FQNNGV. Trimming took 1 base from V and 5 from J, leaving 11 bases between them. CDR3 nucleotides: TGTGCCAGCAGCTTAGCACGGGTGGAGGAGACCCAGTACTTC. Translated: CASSLARVEETQYF.

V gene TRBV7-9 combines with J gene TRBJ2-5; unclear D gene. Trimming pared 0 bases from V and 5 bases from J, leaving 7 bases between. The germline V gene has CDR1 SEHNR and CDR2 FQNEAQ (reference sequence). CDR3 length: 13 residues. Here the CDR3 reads CASSLANRETQYF. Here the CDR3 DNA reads TGTGCCAGCAGCTTAGCGAATCGGGAGACCCAGTACTTC. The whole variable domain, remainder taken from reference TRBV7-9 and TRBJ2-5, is DTGVSQNPRHKITKRGQNVTFRCDPISEHNRLYWYRQTLGQGPEFLTYFQNEAQLEKSRLLSDRFSAERPKGSFSTLEIQRTEQGDSAMYLCASSLANRETQYFGPGTRLLVL.

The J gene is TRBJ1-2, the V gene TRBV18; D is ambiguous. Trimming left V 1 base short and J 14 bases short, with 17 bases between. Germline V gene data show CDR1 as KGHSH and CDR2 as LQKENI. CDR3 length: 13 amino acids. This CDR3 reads CASSPLVTFAKTF. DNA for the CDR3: TGTGCCAGCTCACCACTCGTCACCTTCGCGAAGACCTTC.

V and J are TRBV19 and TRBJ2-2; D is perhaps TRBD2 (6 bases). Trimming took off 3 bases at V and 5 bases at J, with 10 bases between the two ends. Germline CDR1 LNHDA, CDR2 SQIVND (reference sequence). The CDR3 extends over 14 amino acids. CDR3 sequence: CASSMPGTTGELFF. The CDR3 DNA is TGTGCCAGTAGTATGCCCGGGACTACCGGGGAGCTGTTTTTT.

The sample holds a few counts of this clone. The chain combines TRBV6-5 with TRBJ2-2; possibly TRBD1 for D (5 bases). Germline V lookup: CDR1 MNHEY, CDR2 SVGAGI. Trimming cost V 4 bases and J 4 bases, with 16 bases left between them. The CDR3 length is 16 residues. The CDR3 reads CASSSPGPPLTGELFF. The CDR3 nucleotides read TGTGCCAGCAGTTCACCAGGGCCCCCTCTCACCGGGGAGCTGTTTTTT.

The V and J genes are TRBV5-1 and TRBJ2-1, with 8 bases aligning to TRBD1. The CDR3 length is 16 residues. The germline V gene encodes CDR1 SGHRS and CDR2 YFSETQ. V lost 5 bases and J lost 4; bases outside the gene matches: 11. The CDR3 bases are TGCGCCAGCAGACCGGGCGGGACAGGTACATACAATGAGCAGTTCTTC. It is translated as CASRPGGTGTYNEQFF.

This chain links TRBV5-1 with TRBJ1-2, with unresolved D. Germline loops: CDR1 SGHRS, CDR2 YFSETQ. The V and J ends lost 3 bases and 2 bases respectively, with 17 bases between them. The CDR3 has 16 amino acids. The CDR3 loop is CASSSPWESPNYGYTF. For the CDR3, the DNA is TGCGCCAGCAGCTCGCCGTGGGAGTCGCCCAACTATGGCTACACCTTC.

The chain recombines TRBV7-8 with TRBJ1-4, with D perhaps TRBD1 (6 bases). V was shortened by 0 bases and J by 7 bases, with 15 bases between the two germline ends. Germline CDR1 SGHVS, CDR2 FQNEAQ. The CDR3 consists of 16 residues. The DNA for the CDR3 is TGTGCCAGCAGCTTAGCGAGGGGGGGGCTCAGTGAAAAACTGTTTTTT. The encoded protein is CASSLARGGLSEKLFF.

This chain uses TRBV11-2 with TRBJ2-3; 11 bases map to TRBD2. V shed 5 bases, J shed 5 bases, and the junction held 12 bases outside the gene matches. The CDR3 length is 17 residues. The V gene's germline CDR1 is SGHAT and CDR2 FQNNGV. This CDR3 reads CASSKTSGKGRIDTQYF. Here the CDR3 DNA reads TGTGCCAGCAGCAAGACTAGCGGGAAAGGGCGCATAGATACGCAGTATTTT.

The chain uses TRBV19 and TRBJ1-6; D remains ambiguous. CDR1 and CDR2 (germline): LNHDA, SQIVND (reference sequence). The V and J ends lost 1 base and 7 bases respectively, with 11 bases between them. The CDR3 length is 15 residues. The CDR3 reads CASSIGQASNSPLHF. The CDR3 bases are TGTGCCAGTAGTATAGGTCAGGCGTCGAATTCACCCCTCCACTTT.

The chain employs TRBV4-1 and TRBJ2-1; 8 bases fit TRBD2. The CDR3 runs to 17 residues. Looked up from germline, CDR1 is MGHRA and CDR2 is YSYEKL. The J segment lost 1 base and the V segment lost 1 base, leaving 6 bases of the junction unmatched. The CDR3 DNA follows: TGCGCCAGCAGCCAAGGACGCGTAGCGGGATCCTACAATGAGCAGTTCTTC. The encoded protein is CASSQGRVAGSYNEQFF.

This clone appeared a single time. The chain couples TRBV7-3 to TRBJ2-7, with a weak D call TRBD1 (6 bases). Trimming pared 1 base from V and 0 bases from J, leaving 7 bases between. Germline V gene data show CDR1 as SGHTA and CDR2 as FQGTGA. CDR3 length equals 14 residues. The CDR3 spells CASSLIGGSYEQYF. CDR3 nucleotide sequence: TGTGCCAGCAGCTTAATAGGGGGCTCCTACGAGCAGTACTTC.

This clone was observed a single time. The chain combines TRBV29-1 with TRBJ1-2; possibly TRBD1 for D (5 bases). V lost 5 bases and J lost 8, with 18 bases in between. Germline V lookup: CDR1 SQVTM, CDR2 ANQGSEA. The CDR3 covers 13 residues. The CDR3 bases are TGCAGCGTTATACCAGACAGTCGCAGGGGCTACACCTTC. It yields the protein CSVIPDSRRGYTF.

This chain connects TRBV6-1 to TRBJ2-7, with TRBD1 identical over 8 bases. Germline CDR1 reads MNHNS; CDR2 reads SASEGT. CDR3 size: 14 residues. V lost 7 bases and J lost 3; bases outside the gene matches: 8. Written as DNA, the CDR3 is TGTGCCAGCACCCCACGGACAGGGTACTACGAGCAGTACTTC. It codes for CASTPRTGYYEQYF.

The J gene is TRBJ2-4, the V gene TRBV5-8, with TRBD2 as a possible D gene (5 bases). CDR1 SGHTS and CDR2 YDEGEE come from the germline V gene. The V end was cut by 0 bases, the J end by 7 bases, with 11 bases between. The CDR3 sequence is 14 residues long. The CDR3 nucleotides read TGTGCCAGCAGCTTGGTGGCGGGTGCGAACATTCAGTACTTC. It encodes CASSLVAGANIQYF. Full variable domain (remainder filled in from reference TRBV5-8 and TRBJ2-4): EAGVTQSPTHLIKTRGQQATLRCSPISGHTSVYWYQQALGLGLQFLLWYDEGEERNRGNFPPRFSGRQFPNYSSELNVNALELEDSALYLCASSLVAGANIQYFGAGTRLSVL.

The CDR3 here is CASSQGEFAGYTF. The DNA for the CDR3 is TGCGCCAGCAGCCAAGGCGAATTCGCGGGCTACACCTTC. The J gene is TRBJ1-2, the V gene TRBV4-3; D uncertain. V lost 1 base and J lost 8, with 11 bases in between. CDR1 is LGHNA and CDR2 is YSLEER in the germline V gene. This CDR3 has 13 amino acids.

CDR3 in amino acids: CAISIPGQGSGMQFF. CDR3 sequence (DNA): TGTGCCATCAGCATCCCGGGACAGGGATCCGGGATGCAGTTCTTC. This rearrangement joins TRBV10-3 to TRBJ2-1, with 9 bases lining up with TRBD1. The germline V gene encodes CDR1 ENHRY and CDR2 SYGVKD. Losses at the gene ends were 6 bases for V and 12 bases for J; bases not matched to a gene: 15. The CDR3 runs 15 residues.

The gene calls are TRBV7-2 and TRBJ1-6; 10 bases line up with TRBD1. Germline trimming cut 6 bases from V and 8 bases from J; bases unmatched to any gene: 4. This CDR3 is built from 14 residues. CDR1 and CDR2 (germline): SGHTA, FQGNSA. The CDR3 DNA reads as TGTGCCAGCAGACCGGGACAGGGGTATTCACCCCTCCACTTT. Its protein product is CASRPGQGYSPLHF.

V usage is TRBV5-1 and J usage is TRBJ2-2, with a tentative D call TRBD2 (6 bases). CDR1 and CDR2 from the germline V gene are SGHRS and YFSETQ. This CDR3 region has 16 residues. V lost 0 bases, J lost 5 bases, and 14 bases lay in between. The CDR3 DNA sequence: TGCGCCAGCAGCTTGGTCACGGGAGTAGGAACCGGGGAGCTGTTTTTT. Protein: CASSLVTGVGTGELFF.

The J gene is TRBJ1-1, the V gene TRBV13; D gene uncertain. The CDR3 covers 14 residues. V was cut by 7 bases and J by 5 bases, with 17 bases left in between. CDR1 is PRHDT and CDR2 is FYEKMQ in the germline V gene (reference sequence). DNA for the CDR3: TGTGCCAGCACCCTCGGGTCTCGGGGTACTGAAGCTTTCTTT. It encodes CASTLGSRGTEAFF.

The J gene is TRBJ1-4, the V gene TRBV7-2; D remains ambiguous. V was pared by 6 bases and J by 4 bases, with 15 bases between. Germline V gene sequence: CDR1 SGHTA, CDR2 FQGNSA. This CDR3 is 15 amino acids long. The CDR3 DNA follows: TGTGCCAGCAGATACCACAGCCAAATTAATGAAAAACTGTTTTTT. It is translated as CASRYHSQINEKLFF. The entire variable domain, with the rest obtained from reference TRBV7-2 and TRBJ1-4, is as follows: GAGVSQSPSNKVTEKGKDVELRCDPISGHTALYWYRQSLGQGLEFLIYFQGNSAPDKSGLPSDRFSAERTGGSVSTLTIQRTQQEDSAVYLCASRYHSQINEKLFFGSGTQLSVL.

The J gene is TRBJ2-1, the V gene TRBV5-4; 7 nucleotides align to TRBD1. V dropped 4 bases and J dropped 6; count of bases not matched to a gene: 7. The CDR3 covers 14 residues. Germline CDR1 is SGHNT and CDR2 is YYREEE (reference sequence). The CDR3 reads CASSRKRQGNEQFF. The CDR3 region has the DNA TGTGCCAGCAGCCGAAAACGACAGGGCAATGAGCAGTTCTTC.

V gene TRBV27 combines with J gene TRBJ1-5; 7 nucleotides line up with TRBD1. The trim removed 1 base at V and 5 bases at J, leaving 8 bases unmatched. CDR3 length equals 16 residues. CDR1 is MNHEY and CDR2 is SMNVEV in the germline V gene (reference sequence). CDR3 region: CASSLYPGGVDQPQHF. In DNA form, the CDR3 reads TGTGCCAGCAGTTTATATCCAGGGGGTGTCGATCAGCCCCAGCATTTT.

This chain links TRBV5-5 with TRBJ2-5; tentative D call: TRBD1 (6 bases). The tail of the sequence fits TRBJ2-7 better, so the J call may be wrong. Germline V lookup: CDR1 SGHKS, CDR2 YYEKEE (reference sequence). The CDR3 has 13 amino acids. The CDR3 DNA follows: TGTGCCAGCAGCTTTACAGGGTATTACGAGCAGTACTTC. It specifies CASSFTGYYEQYF.

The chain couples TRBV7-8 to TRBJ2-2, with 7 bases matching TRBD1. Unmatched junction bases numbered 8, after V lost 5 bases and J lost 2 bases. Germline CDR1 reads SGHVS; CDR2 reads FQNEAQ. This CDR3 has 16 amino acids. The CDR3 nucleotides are TGTGCCAGCAGCCTACTGGACAGGTCTAACACCGGGGAGCTGTTTTTT. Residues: CASSLLDRSNTGELFF.

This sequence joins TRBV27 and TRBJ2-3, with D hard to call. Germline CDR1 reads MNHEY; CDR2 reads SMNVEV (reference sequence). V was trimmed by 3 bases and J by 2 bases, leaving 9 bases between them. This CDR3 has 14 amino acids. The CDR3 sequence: CASSLRIITDTQYF. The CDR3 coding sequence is TGTGCCAGCAGTTTGAGGATAATCACAGATACGCAGTATTTT.

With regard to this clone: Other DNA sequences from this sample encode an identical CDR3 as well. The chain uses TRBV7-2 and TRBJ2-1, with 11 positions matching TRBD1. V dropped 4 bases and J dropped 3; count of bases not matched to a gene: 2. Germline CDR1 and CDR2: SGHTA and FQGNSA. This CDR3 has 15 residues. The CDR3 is CASSSGQGGYNEQFF. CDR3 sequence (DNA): TGTGCCAGCAGCTCGGGACAGGGGGGCTACAATGAGCAGTTCTTC.

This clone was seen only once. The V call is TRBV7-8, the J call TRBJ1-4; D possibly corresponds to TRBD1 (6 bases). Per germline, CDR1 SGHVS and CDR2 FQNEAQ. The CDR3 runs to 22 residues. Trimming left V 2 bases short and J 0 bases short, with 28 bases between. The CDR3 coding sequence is TGTGCCAGCAGCTTAAGAGCCTCAACAGGGTTTCTGGACTTGACAACTAATGAAAAACTGTTTTTT. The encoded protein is CASSLRASTGFLDLTTNEKLFF.

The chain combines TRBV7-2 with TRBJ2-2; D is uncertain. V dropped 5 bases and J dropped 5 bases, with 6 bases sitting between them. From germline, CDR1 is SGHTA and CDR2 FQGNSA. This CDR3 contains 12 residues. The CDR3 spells CASSRDTGELFF. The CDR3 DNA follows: TGTGCCAGCAGCCGAGATACCGGGGAGCTGTTTTTT.